The 4 T cell receptor beta chains below come from one sample, sequenced in a study of control samples from healthy donors and cancer patients. The data were produced by immunoSEQ multiplex PCR, yet TCRdb's version contains in-frame clones alone and is incomplete. Of about 180,000 clones listed, 91% are singletons. The specimen sequenced was blood. All receptors come from a woman aged 40-49 years in good health.

This sequence joins TRBV6-2 or TRBV6-3 and TRBJ2-5; D call uncertain. This CDR3 has 11 residues. V was shortened by 4 bases and J by 4 bases, with 4 bases between the two germline ends. CDR1 and CDR2 (germline): MNHEY, SVGEGT. CDR3 DNA sequence: TGTGCCAGCAGTTTGGGAGAGACCCAGTACTTC. Its translation: CASSLGETQYF.

This clone has more than one count but fewer than ten. The chain links TRBV5-5 to TRBJ1-4, with no clear D. There are 16 residues in the CDR3. Trimming took 4 bases from V and 4 from J, leaving 17 bases between them. CDR1 is SGHKS and CDR2 is YYEKEE in the germline V gene (reference sequence). This CDR3 is CASSPLGGYDNEKLFF. CDR3 DNA sequence: TGTGCCAGCAGCCCCCTGGGTGGTTATGATAATGAAAAACTGTTTTTT.

The chain uses TRBV18 and TRBJ1-4, with D possibly TRBD1 on 5 matching bases. Germline loops: CDR1 KGHSH, CDR2 LQKENI. The length of the CDR3 is 15 residues. The V end lost 3 bases, the J end lost 7 bases, and 15 bases lay between the germline ends. CDR3 nucleotides: TGTGCCAGCTCACCGGACGGGGGGACGAGTGAAAAACTGTTTTTT. It translates to CASSPDGGTSEKLFF.

The chain is built from TRBV9 and TRBJ2-7; no definite D call. Germline V gene sequence: CDR1 SGDLS, CDR2 YYNGEE. V gave up 0 bases and J gave up 0 bases, with 10 bases separating them. The CDR3 extends over 15 amino acids. This CDR3 is CASSVGQISSYEQYF. DNA of the CDR3: TGTGCCAGCAGCGTAGGCCAGATTAGCTCCTACGAGCAGTACTTC.